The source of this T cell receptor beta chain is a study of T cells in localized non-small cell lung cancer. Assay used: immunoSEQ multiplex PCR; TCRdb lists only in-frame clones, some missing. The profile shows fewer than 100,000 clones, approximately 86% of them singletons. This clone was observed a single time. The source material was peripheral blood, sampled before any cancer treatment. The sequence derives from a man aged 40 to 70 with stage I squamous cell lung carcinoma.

CDR3 loop: CASSRRGSGGRGTGELFF. The CDR3 DNA sequence: TGTGCCAGCAGCCGCCGGGGTAGCGGGGGGAGGGGCACCGGGGAGCTGTTTTTT. The chain employs TRBV7-2 and TRBJ2-2; 10 nucleotides line up with TRBD2. The CDR3 spans 18 residues. Germline V gene lookup returns CDR1 SGHTA and CDR2 FQGNSA. J gave up 4 bases and V 5 bases, and 13 bases lay outside the gene matches.